The 25 T cell receptor beta chains presented below share a single source sample, sequenced in a study of control samples from healthy donors and cancer patients. Only in-frame clones appear in the TCRdb table, and some are missing; sequencing was by immunoSEQ multiplex PCR. The table has under 90,000 clones, approximately 92% seen once. Sample: blood. The source of these receptors is a woman aged 55-70 years in good health.

This clone was recorded once. The gene calls are TRBV5-1 and TRBJ2-1; D is ambiguous. Per the germline V gene, CDR1 is SGHRS and CDR2 is YFSETQ. V lost 0 bases and J lost 0, with 7 bases in between. The CDR3 runs to 15 residues. The CDR3 protein is CASSLDMSSYNEQFF. The CDR3 DNA reads as TGCGCCAGCAGCTTGGATATGAGCTCCTACAATGAGCAGTTCTTC.

This chain uses TRBV28 with TRBJ2-5; TRBD2 matches 10 bases. The ends lost 4 bases at V and 2 bases at J; junction bases unmatched: 4. There are 15 residues in the CDR3. The germline CDR1 and CDR2 sequences are MDHEN and SYDVKM. This CDR3 reads CASSSSGRDQETQYF. CDR3 in DNA: TGTGCCAGCAGTTCAAGCGGGAGGGATCAAGAGACCCAGTACTTC.

The chain has TRBV5-1 and TRBJ2-7; tentative D call: TRBD2 (5 bases). V lost 2 bases to trimming and J lost 6 bases, with 12 bases between them. There are 13 residues in the CDR3. Per the germline V gene, CDR1 is SGHRS and CDR2 is YFSETQ. DNA for the CDR3: TGCGCCAGCAGCTTTTTCGGGGATAGCGAGCAGTACTTC. It is translated as CASSFFGDSEQYF.

The chain joins TRBV27 to TRBJ2-5; a possible D gene is TRBD1 (5 bases). The CDR3 is 14 residues long. V dropped 2 bases and J dropped 5 bases, with 12 bases sitting between them. Germline V gives CDR1 MNHEY, CDR2 SMNVEV (reference sequence). CDR3 protein: CASSLNWQGETQYF. In DNA form, the CDR3 reads TGTGCCAGCAGTTTAAATTGGCAGGGCGAGACCCAGTACTTC.

This chain connects TRBV4-1 to TRBJ2-1; 15 bases fit TRBD2. The V gene's germline CDR1 is MGHRA and CDR2 YSYEKL. The CDR3 is 15 residues long. Trimming cost V 1 base and J 9 bases; bases outside gene matches: 1. The CDR3 spells CASSQGTSGRGEQFF. CDR3 bases: TGCGCCAGCAGCCAAGGGACTAGCGGGAGGGGTGAGCAGTTCTTC.

The chain employs TRBV27 and TRBJ2-5; 15 nucleotides align to TRBD2. With V trimmed by 6 bases and J by 5 bases, 7 bases remained unmatched. The length of the CDR3 is 16 residues. CDR1 and CDR2 (germline): MNHEY, SMNVEV (reference sequence). CDR3 amino acids: CASSLGTSGRRETQYF. Here the CDR3 DNA reads TGTGCCAGCAGCCTAGGGACTAGCGGGAGGCGGGAGACCCAGTACTTC.

The chain couples TRBV7-9 to TRBJ2-7; D uncertain. Trimming removed 5 bases at V and 3 bases at J, with 5 bases between. The germline V gene has CDR1 SEHNR and CDR2 FQNEAQ (reference sequence). The CDR3 extends over 11 amino acids. In nucleotides, the CDR3 is TGTGCCAGCAGCCCTGGCTACGAGCAGTACTTC. It specifies CASSPGYEQYF.

The chain recombines TRBV5-6 with TRBJ1-2; 7 bases map to TRBD1. V lost 0 bases to trimming and J lost 0 bases; unmatched junction nucleotides: 5. The CDR3 is 16 residues long. In germline, CDR1 is SGHDT, CDR2 YYEEEE. The CDR3 here is CASSLAGQAPNYGYTF. In DNA, the CDR3 is TGTGCCAGCAGCTTGGCAGGACAGGCTCCTAACTATGGCTACACCTTC. The variable domain in full, completed from reference TRBV5-6 and TRBJ1-2, reads DAGVTQSPTHLIKTRGQQVTLRCSPKSGHDTVSWYQQALGQGPQFIFQYYEEEERQRGNFPDRFSGHQFPNYSSELNVNALLLGDSALYLCASSLAGQAPNYGYTFGSGTRLTVV.

V gene TRBV25-1 combines with J gene TRBJ2-1; 13 nucleotides match TRBD2. Germline V gene data show CDR1 as MGHDK and CDR2 as SYGVNS. J gave up 3 bases and V 9 bases, and 11 bases lay outside the gene matches. CDR3 length: 17 residues. For the CDR3, the DNA is TGTGCCAGTTCCGGGACTAGCGGGACAGCGGTCTACAATGAGCAGTTCTTC. Translating gives CASSGTSGTAVYNEQFF.

As regards this clone: In the same sample, other DNA sequences code for this CDR3. V usage is TRBV11-2 and J usage is TRBJ2-7; D is possibly TRBD1 (6 bases). V dropped 2 bases and J dropped 5 bases, with 13 bases sitting between them. CDR3 length equals 14 residues. Germline-derived CDR1 and CDR2 are SGHAT and FQNNGV. The DNA for the CDR3 is TGTGCCAGCAGCTTACTAGGGGGTCGGAACGAGCAGTACTTC. This gives the protein CASSLLGGRNEQYF.

The genes are TRBV6-5 and TRBJ2-1, with 8 bases matching TRBD2. Germline lookup yields CDR1 MNHEY and CDR2 SVGAGI. The CDR3 covers 15 residues. V was clipped by 6 bases and J by 6 bases; unmatched bases: 10. The CDR3 DNA sequence: TGTGCCAGCAGACTGCGAGCGGGAGCGGTCAATGAGCAGTTCTTC. It specifies CASRLRAGAVNEQFF.

Only one count was recorded for this clone. The rearrangement joins TRBV7-2 to TRBJ2-1, with 14 bases identical to TRBD2. This CDR3 is built from 15 residues. V lost 5 bases and J lost 7; bases outside the gene matches: 4. The germline V gene encodes CDR1 SGHTA and CDR2 FQGNSA. CDR3 sequence reads: CASSRTSGRWNEQFF. The DNA for the CDR3 is TGTGCCAGCAGCCGGACTAGCGGGAGGTGGAATGAGCAGTTCTTC.

This rearrangement joins TRBV19 to TRBJ1-3; possible D gene TRBD1, 5 bases. With 8 bases removed from V and 0 bases from J, the gap between germline ends came to 14 bases. Germline loops: CDR1 LNHDA, CDR2 SQIVND (reference sequence). This CDR3 has 15 residues. DNA of the CDR3: TGTGCCAGTGCCTCTGAGGGACGCTCTGGAAACACCATATATTTT. It codes for CASASEGRSGNTIYF. Together with reference TRBV19 and TRBJ1-3, the CDR3 gives the full variable domain: DGGITQSPKYLFRKEGQNVTLSCEQNLNHDAMYWYRQDPGQGLRLIYYSQIVNDFQKGDIAEGYSVSREKKESFPLTVTSAQKNPTAFYLCASASEGRSGNTIYFGEGSWLTVV.

This chain uses TRBV7-9 with TRBJ2-7, with TRBD2 as a possible D gene (5 bases). Germline CDR1 is SEHNR and CDR2 is FQNEAQ (reference sequence). Trimming cost V 5 bases and J 8 bases, with 13 bases left between them. This CDR3 comprises 12 residues. Here the CDR3 reads CASSPSSGKQYF. CDR3 coding DNA: TGTGCCAGCAGCCCAAGCTCGGGGAAGCAGTACTTC.

The chain uses TRBV7-8 and TRBJ2-7; 11 bases match TRBD1. This CDR3 has 16 residues. V lost 5 bases to trimming and J lost 6 bases; unmatched junction nucleotides: 12. The germline V gene has CDR1 SGHVS and CDR2 FQNEAQ. The CDR3 protein is CASSQWTGGPSGEQYF. CDR3 DNA: TGTGCCAGCAGCCAGTGGACAGGGGGCCCCTCGGGCGAGCAGTACTTC.

This chain joins TRBV2 and TRBJ1-5, with D maybe TRBD1 (5 bases). Trimming took off 3 bases at V and 2 bases at J, with 14 bases between the two ends. The germline V gene has CDR1 SNHLY and CDR2 FYNNEI. The CDR3 consists of 16 residues. CDR3 sequence: CASSDGRGGGNQPQHF. The CDR3 nucleotides read TGTGCCAGCAGTGATGGACGGGGAGGGGGCAATCAGCCCCAGCATTTT.

This sequence joins TRBV6-6 and TRBJ1-6; D is possibly TRBD1 (5 bases). The V and J ends lost 8 bases and 2 bases respectively, with 13 bases between them. The CDR3 runs to 15 residues. In germline, CDR1 is MNHNY, CDR2 SVGAGI (reference sequence). CDR3 sequence: CASAPGGTYNSPLHF. The CDR3 DNA reads TGTGCCAGCGCCCCGGGGGGGACCTATAATTCACCCCTCCACTTT.

The gene calls are TRBV5-6 and TRBJ1-4; D gene unclear. The CDR3 spans 15 residues. CDR1 SGHDT and CDR2 YYEEEE come from the germline V gene. V lost 4 bases, J lost 0 bases, and 10 bases lay in between. This chain's CDR3 is CASSGKDSTNEKLFF. The CDR3, as DNA: TGTGCCAGCAGCGGCAAAGACTCAACTAATGAAAAACTGTTTTTT. Filled out from reference TRBV5-6 and TRBJ1-4, the complete variable domain reads DAGVTQSPTHLIKTRGQQVTLRCSPKSGHDTVSWYQQALGQGPQFIFQYYEEEERQRGNFPDRFSGHQFPNYSSELNVNALLLGDSALYLCASSGKDSTNEKLFFGSGTQLSVL.

The rearrangement links TRBV7-2 to TRBJ2-7; D may match TRBD1 or TRBD2 (5 bases each). Germline loops: CDR1 SGHTA, CDR2 FQGNSA. The ends were cut back, 5 bases at V and 9 bases at J, with 11 bases in the middle. The CDR3 is made up of 11 amino acids. The CDR3 bases are TGTGCCAGCAGCCGGGACCAGGCGCAGTACTTC. Translating it yields CASSRDQAQYF.

The chain has TRBV30 and TRBJ1-1; 8 positions match TRBD1. The ends lost 3 bases at V and 4 bases at J; junction bases unmatched: 7. The germline gives CDR1 GTSNPN, CDR2 SVGIG (reference sequence). This CDR3 is 14 amino acids long. For the CDR3, the DNA is TGTGCCTGGAGAAGAGGAACAGGGGGCACTGAAGCTTTCTTT. It encodes CAWRRGTGGTEAFF.

A single count supports this clone. V is TRBV18 and J is TRBJ2-5; the D is unclear. Trimming shortened V by 2 bases and J by 1 base, and 5 bases separated the two germline ends. Germline CDR1 KGHSH, CDR2 LQKENI. The CDR3 spans 13 residues. CDR3 protein: CASSPSSQETQYF. The CDR3 nucleotides are TGTGCCAGCTCACCATCCAGCCAAGAGACCCAGTACTTC.

V gene TRBV7-9 combines with J gene TRBJ2-2, with TRBD2 identical over 9 bases. The CDR3 runs to 14 residues. J gave up 9 bases and V 6 bases, and 8 bases lay outside the gene matches. Germline-derived CDR1 and CDR2 are SEHNR and FQNEAQ (reference sequence). CDR3 sequence: CASRSAGGLRELFF. The CDR3 nucleotides are TGTGCCAGCAGGTCGGCGGGAGGGCTGCGGGAGCTGTTTTTT.

The chain uses TRBV5-1 and TRBJ1-1, with 9 bases identical to TRBD1. J gave up 3 bases and V 4 bases, and 7 bases lay outside the gene matches. Germline V CDR1 and CDR2: SGHRS, YFSETQ. CDR3 length: 15 amino acids. Here the CDR3 reads CASSTGQGLDTEAFF. The CDR3 DNA is TGCGCCAGCAGCACAGGACAGGGGTTAGACACTGAAGCTTTCTTT.

This clone was picked up one time. The J gene is TRBJ1-1, the V gene TRBV5-6; no definite D call. Trimming shortened V by 4 bases and J by 1 base, and 2 bases separated the two germline ends. The CDR3 contains 11 residues. CDR1 SGHDT and CDR2 YYEEEE come from the germline V gene. In DNA, the CDR3 is TGTGCCAGCAGCCAGAACACTGAAGCTTTCTTT. It encodes CASSQNTEAFF.

The sample holds a few counts of this clone. The chain carries TRBV18 and TRBJ1-2; possible D gene TRBD1, 5 bases. This CDR3 spans 13 amino acids. Germline CDR1 reads KGHSH; CDR2 reads LQKENI. The V end was cut by 3 bases, the J end by 7 bases, with 12 bases between. Written as DNA, the CDR3 is TGTGCCAGCTCACCGGACAACGAGGGTGGCTACACCTTC. It codes for CASSPDNEGGYTF.